This passage covers 21 T cell receptor beta chains from one sample sequenced in a study of T cells after yellow fever vaccination (dated 2019 in TCRdb). The label giving this sample's treatment or condition can be read as: live attenuated yellow fever vaccine strain. Library construction relied on 5' RACE. Sequencing instrument: Illumina NovaSeq 6000. TCRdb reprocessing: public reads trimmed at Q25 with fastp, clones called with MiXCR, in-frame beta chains kept. A single entry per CDR3 protein holds the most common genes and DNA from its merged rows. Present in this sample are approximately 300,000 distinct CDR3 sequences, about 10% of which were seen just once. The top ten constitute 2.5% to 4% of the sample. Source: CD4+ T cells sorted from PBMCs, taken 45 days after the yellow fever booster vaccination. These receptors were collected from a man younger than 35 who received the YFV17D yellow fever vaccine.

A few counts support this clonotype. V gene TRBV5-1 combines with J gene TRBJ2-5; possibly TRBD1 or TRBD2 for D (5 bases each). Trimming left V 4 bases short and J 4 bases short, with 14 bases between. The germline V gene has CDR1 SGHRS and CDR2 YFSETQ. The CDR3 length is 14 residues. The CDR3 sequence is CASSQSGGGETQYF. The CDR3 coding sequence is TGCGCCAGCAGCCAATCAGGTGGGGGAGAGACCCAGTACTTC.

The chain recombines TRBV4-1 with TRBJ2-5, with TRBD2 matching 12 bases. Germline CDR1 MGHRA, CDR2 YSYEKL. The CDR3 runs 16 residues. Unmatched junction bases numbered 14, after V lost 11 bases and J lost 4 bases. CDR3 nucleotides: TGCGCCGGAAGGACTAGCGGGGCTATCCCACCAGAGACCCAGTACTTC. Translation gives CAGRTSGAIPPETQYF.

The J gene is TRBJ2-2, the V gene TRBV4-3; tentatively, D is TRBD2 (5 bases). V lost 1 base and J 5 bases, leaving 20 bases between the germline ends. Looked up from germline, CDR1 is LGHNA and CDR2 is YSLEER. CDR3 length: 18 amino acids. The CDR3 reads CASSQVPSGRSRTGELFF. CDR3 DNA sequence: TGCGCCAGCAGCCAAGTCCCCTCGGGGAGATCAAGGACCGGGGAGCTGTTTTTT.

The table lists this clonotype with many counts. This chain links TRBV4-3 with TRBJ2-7, with unresolved D. The CDR3 spans 16 residues. The germline V gene encodes CDR1 LGHNA and CDR2 YSLEER. Trimming took off 0 bases at V and 1 base at J, with 13 bases between the two ends. CDR3 protein: CASSQDARPISYEQYF. The DNA for the CDR3 is TGCGCCAGCAGCCAAGACGCCAGGCCTATTTCCTACGAGCAGTACTTC.

In this sample, this clonotype turned up a few times. J is TRBJ1-2 and V is TRBV5-1; D might be TRBD1 (6 bases). The V end was cut by 4 bases, the J end by 0 bases, with 31 bases between. CDR1 SGHRS and CDR2 YFSETQ come from the germline V gene. CDR3 size: 21 residues. The CDR3 loop reads CASSIPEAREVGGSANYGYTF. CDR3 bases: TGCGCCAGCAGCATCCCGGAAGCCAGAGAAGTAGGGGGGAGCGCTAACTATGGCTACACCTTC.

The chain is built from TRBV12-5 and TRBJ1-3; 9 bases line up with TRBD1. The CDR3 runs 15 residues. V dropped 6 bases and J dropped 3; count of bases not matched to a gene: 6. From germline, CDR1 is LGHNT and CDR2 FRNRAP. CDR3 sequence (DNA): TGTGCTAGTGGCCCAGGACAGGGGAATGGAAACACCATATATTTT. Amino acid sequence: CASGPGQGNGNTIYF. The variable domain in full, completed from reference TRBV12-5 and TRBJ1-3, reads DARVTQTPRHKVTEMGQEVTMRCQPILGHNTVFWYRQTMMQGLELLAYFRNRAPLDDSGMPKDRFSAEMPDATLATLKIQPSEPRDSAVYFCASGPGQGNGNTIYFGEGSWLTVV.

In this sample, this clonotype turned up a few times. The chain recombines TRBV7-3 with TRBJ2-2; D is undetermined. This CDR3 contains 13 residues. Germline CDR1 is SGHTA and CDR2 is FQGTGA. The germline V and J ends were trimmed by 5 bases and 6 bases, with 10 bases remaining between them. CDR3 in DNA: TGTGCCAGCAGCCGACCCCATTCCGGGGAGCTGTTTTTT. Encoded protein: CASSRPHSGELFF.

This clonotype has just one count. CDR3 sequence: CASSLALTNEKLFF. CDR3 sequence (DNA): TGTGCCAGCAGTTTGGCGCTCACTAATGAAAAACTGTTTTTT. The chain carries TRBV28 and TRBJ1-4; D call uncertain. The V end lost 3 bases, the J end lost 2 bases, and 7 bases lay between the germline ends. The CDR3 totals 14 residues. The germline V gene encodes CDR1 MDHEN and CDR2 SYDVKM.

This chain joins TRBV12-3 or TRBV12-4 and TRBJ1-5; D is unresolved. The V end was cut by 2 bases, the J end by 7 bases, with 9 bases between. The CDR3 is made up of 13 amino acids. CDR3 in amino acids: CASSLRPGQPQHF. In DNA, the CDR3 is TGTGCCAGCAGTTTACGGCCGGGGCAGCCCCAGCATTTT.

This clonotype was seen many times. The CDR3 here is CASSPSGAGGLGEQFF. The CDR3 coding sequence is TGTGCCAGCAGCCCTAGTGGAGCGGGGGGGCTTGGTGAGCAGTTCTTC. The rearrangement uses TRBV11-2 and TRBJ2-1, with TRBD2 matching 10 bases. V shed 5 bases and J 9 bases; nucleotides not matched to a gene: 13. Germline CDR1 reads SGHAT; CDR2 reads FQNNGV. This CDR3 is built from 16 residues.

V and J are TRBV6-5 and TRBJ2-2; D may be TRBD1 (6 bases). V shed 7 bases and J shed 4 bases, with 19 bases lying between them. Germline values: CDR1 MNHEY, CDR2 SVGAGI. There are 16 residues in the CDR3. DNA of the CDR3: TGTGCCAGCACCCCGATGTTGGGGGCCGGCACCGGGGAGCTGTTTTTT. The encoded protein is CASTPMLGAGTGELFF.

This clonotype has just a few counts. The V and J genes are TRBV7-2 and TRBJ1-2, with a weak D call TRBD1 (6 bases). This CDR3 contains 15 residues. Trimming left V 4 bases short and J 6 bases short, with 18 bases between. Germline CDR1 and CDR2: SGHTA and FQGNSA. The CDR3 sequence: CASSSYRVQGDGYTF. The CDR3 coding sequence is TGTGCCAGCAGCTCATACAGGGTACAAGGCGATGGCTACACCTTC.

This clonotype occurred a few times. J is TRBJ2-3 and V is TRBV28, with 7 bases that match TRBD2. The CDR3 runs to 17 residues. Germline CDR1 and CDR2: MDHEN and SYDVKM. The V gene end was trimmed by 6 bases and the J gene end by 0 bases; junction bases not matched to a gene: 12. CDR3 amino acids: CASSPQEAGPSTDTQYF. The CDR3 bases are TGTGCCAGCAGCCCCCAGGAAGCGGGGCCTAGCACAGATACGCAGTATTTT.

This clonotype was picked up many times. This chain links TRBV18 with TRBJ2-7; tentatively, D is TRBD1 or TRBD2 (5 bases each). CDR3 length equals 15 residues. Trimming stripped 0 bases from V and 5 bases from J, with 14 bases between. The V gene's germline CDR1 is KGHSH and CDR2 LQKENI. The CDR3 is CASSPPSHGDDEQYF. In nucleotides, the CDR3 is TGTGCCAGCTCACCACCGAGCCACGGGGACGACGAGCAGTACTTC.

Many counts were recorded for this clonotype. DNA for the CDR3: TGTGCCACCAGCAGTAAGGGACGTCGGGCCAACAATGAGCAGTTCTTC. It encodes CATSSKGRRANNEQFF. The chain uses TRBV15 and TRBJ2-1; either TRBD1 or TRBD2 may supply D (5 bases each). The CDR3 contains 16 residues. V dropped 3 bases and J dropped 5 bases, with 17 bases sitting between them. CDR1 and CDR2 from the germline V gene are LNHNV and YYDKDF (reference sequence).

V gene TRBV7-6 combines with J gene TRBJ2-3, with 12 bases that match TRBD2. This CDR3 is built from 17 residues. J gave up 5 bases and V 2 bases, and 8 bases lay outside the gene matches. Per the germline V gene, CDR1 is SGHVS and CDR2 is FNYEAQ. The CDR3 loop reads CASSLLPSGGARDTQYF. CDR3 in DNA: TGTGCCAGCAGCTTACTTCCTAGCGGGGGGGCAAGAGATACGCAGTATTTT.

The CDR3 protein is CASNPRLGIYEQYF. CDR3 nucleotide sequence: TGTGCCAGCAACCCTCGGTTAGGGATCTACGAGCAGTACTTC. This chain connects TRBV6-2 or TRBV6-3 to TRBJ2-7; D is unresolved. Germline CDR1 is MNHEY and CDR2 is SVGEGT. The CDR3 has 14 amino acids. The V and J ends lost 7 bases and 3 bases respectively, with 16 bases between them.

The chain carries TRBV7-2 and TRBJ1-5, with D uncertain. V was clipped by 5 bases and J by 6 bases, with 11 bases between them. The germline CDR1 and CDR2 sequences are SGHTA and FQGNSA. This CDR3 comprises 13 residues. This chain's CDR3 is CASSQGAGQPQHF. The CDR3, as DNA: TGTGCCAGCAGCCAAGGAGCTGGTCAGCCCCAGCATTTT.

This chain links TRBV18 with TRBJ2-5, with D perhaps TRBD1 (6 bases). The CDR3 runs 13 residues. Germline V gene lookup returns CDR1 KGHSH and CDR2 LQKENI. Trimming cost V 6 bases and J 4 bases, with 12 bases left between them. The CDR3 nucleotides are TGTGCCAGCTCGCCAGGGGTTTCAGAGACCCAGTACTTC. As protein: CASSPGVSETQYF.

The chain employs TRBV5-1 and TRBJ2-1; no clear D gene. This CDR3 comprises 16 residues. CDR1 and CDR2 (germline): SGHRS, YFSETQ. The V end lost 0 bases, the J end lost 0 bases, and 10 bases lay between the germline ends. The CDR3 coding sequence is TGCGCCAGCAGCTTGGAGCCCGGAAGCTCCTACAATGAGCAGTTCTTC. This gives the protein CASSLEPGSSYNEQFF.

The V and J genes are TRBV4-3 and TRBJ1-2, with TRBD1 as a possible D gene (5 bases). Germline V gene data show CDR1 as LGHNA and CDR2 as YSLEER. CDR3 size: 15 residues. Trimming left V 0 bases short and J 4 bases short, with 12 bases between. The CDR3 coding sequence is TGCGCCAGCAGCCAAGATCTTAAGGGACTCTATGGCTACACCTTC. It codes for CASSQDLKGLYGYTF.